This T cell receptor (beta chain) was identified in a study of OX40 agonist ivuxolimab in advanced cancers. Study-wide context: Subjects had a mean age of roughly 60 years, with a range of roughly 20 to 79; approximately 83% were male. Partial responses were recorded for three patients, including one with hepatocellular carcinoma and two with cutaneous melanoma.

The data were produced by immunoSEQ multiplex PCR, yet TCRdb's version contains in-frame clones alone and is incomplete. The data hold 84,000 or so clones, with approximately 84% observed a single time. On this clone itself: Its antigen is still unknown.

General study points: Some patients without response likewise showed low normalized clonal expansion. Expanded peripheral T cells had an undetermined antigen specificity.

The length of the CDR3 is 17 residues. After removal of 5 bases from V and 2 bases from J, the junction contained 12 bases not matched to a gene. The germline CDR1 and CDR2 sequences are SGHRS and YFSETQ. The V and J genes are TRBV5-1 and TRBJ2-5; TRBD2 aligns across 10 bases. Here the sequenced sample was CD4+ or CD8+ T cells sorted from blood, taken in a trial of the OX40 agonist ivuxolimab. This clonotype was obtained from an adult with an advanced solid tumor such as melanoma, head and neck, liver or kidney cancer. In nucleotides, the CDR3 is TGCGCCAGCAGAATACCGCGACTAGCGGGTTCTCAAGAGACCCAGTACTTC. Its translation: CASRIPRLAGSQETQYF.